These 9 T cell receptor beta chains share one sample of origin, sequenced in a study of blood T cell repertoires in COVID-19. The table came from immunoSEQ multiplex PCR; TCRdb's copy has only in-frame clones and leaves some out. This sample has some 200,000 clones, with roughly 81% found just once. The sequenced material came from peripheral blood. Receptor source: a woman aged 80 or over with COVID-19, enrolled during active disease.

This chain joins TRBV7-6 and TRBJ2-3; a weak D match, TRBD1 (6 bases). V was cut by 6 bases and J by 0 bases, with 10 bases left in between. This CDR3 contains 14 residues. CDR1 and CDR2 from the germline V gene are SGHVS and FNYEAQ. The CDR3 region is CASRGTPSTDTQYF. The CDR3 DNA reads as TGTGCCAGCAGAGGGACACCTAGCACAGATACGCAGTATTTT.

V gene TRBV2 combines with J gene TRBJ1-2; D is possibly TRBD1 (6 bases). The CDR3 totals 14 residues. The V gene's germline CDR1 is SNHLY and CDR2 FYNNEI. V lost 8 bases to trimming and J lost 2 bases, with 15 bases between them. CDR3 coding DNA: TGTGCCAGCTCTACAGGGTGGCTAAACTATGGCTACACCTTC. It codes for CASSTGWLNYGYTF.

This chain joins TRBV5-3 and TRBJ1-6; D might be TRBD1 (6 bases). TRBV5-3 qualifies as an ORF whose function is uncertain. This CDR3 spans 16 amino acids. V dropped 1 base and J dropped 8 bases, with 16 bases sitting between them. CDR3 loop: CARSLYTGMGYSPLHF. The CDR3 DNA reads TGTGCCAGAAGCTTGTATACAGGGATGGGGTATTCACCCCTCCACTTT.

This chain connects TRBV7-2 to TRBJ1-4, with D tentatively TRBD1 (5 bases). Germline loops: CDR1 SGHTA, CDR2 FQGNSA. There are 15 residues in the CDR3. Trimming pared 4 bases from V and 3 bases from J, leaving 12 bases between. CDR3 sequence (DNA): TGTGCCAGCAGCTCATCAGGGTTGCCTAATGAAAAACTGTTTTTT. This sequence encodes CASSSSGLPNEKLFF. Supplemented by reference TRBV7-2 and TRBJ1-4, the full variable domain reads GAGVSQSPSNKVTEKGKDVELRCDPISGHTALYWYRQSLGQGLEFLIYFQGNSAPDKSGLPSDRFSAERTGGSVSTLTIQRTQQEDSAVYLCASSSSGLPNEKLFFGSGTQLSVL.

As DNA, the CDR3 is TGTGCCAGCAGCCTACCAGCGGGAGGATACAATGAGCAGTTCTTC. It codes for CASSLPAGGYNEQFF. The rearrangement joins TRBV28 to TRBJ2-1; 9 bases are shared with TRBD2. Germline V lookup: CDR1 MDHEN, CDR2 SYDVKM. Unmatched junction bases numbered 7, after V lost 6 bases and J lost 4 bases. The CDR3 consists of 15 residues. Complete variable domain (other parts from reference TRBV28 and TRBJ2-1): DVKVTQSSRYLVKRTGEKVFLECVQDMDHENMFWYRQDPGLGLRLIYFSYDVKMKEKGDIPEGYSVSREKKERFSLILESASTNQTSMYLCASSLPAGGYNEQFFGPGTRLTVL.

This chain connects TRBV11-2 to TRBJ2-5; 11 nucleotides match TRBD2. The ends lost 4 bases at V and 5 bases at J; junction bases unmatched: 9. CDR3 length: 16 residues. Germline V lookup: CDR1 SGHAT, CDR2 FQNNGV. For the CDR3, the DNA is TGTGCCAGCAGCTGGGGGACTAGCGGAGAGGAGGAGACCCAGTACTTC. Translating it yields CASSWGTSGEEETQYF.

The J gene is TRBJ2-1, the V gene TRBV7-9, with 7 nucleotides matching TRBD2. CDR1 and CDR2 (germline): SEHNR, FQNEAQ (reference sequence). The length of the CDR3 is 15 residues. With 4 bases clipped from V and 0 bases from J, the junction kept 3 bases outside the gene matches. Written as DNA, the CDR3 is TGTGCCAGCAGCTATGGACTAGACTCCTACAATGAGCAGTTCTTC. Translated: CASSYGLDSYNEQFF.

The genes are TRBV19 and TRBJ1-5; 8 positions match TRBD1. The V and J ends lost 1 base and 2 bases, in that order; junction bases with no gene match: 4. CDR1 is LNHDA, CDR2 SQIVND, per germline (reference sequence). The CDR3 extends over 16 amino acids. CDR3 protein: CASSIALTGGNQPQHF. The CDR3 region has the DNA TGTGCCAGTAGTATAGCCCTGACAGGGGGCAATCAGCCCCAGCATTTT.

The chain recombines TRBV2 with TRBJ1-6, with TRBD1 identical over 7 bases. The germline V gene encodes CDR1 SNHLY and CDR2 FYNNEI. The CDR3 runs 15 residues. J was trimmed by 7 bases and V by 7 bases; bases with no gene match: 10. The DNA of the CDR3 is TGTGCCAGCACCCATCGACAGGGCGTGAATTCACCCCTCCACTTT. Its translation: CASTHRQGVNSPLHF.